These 14 T cell receptor beta chains were sequenced from one sample in a study of shared clonotypes between healthy human individuals. Profiled with immunoSEQ multiplex PCR; TCRdb holds only in-frame clones, not every one. Of approximately 98,000 clones listed, about 63% are singletons. What was sequenced was memory CD8+ T cells sorted from blood. Described subset: CD45RO+ cells pooled with CCR7-negative TemRA cells. All receptors come from a woman aged 30 to 39 in good health.

The chain is built from TRBV7-2 and TRBJ2-7, with D unclear. The V and J ends lost 2 bases and 0 bases respectively, with 14 bases between them. CDR3 length equals 16 residues. Looked up from germline, CDR1 is SGHTA and CDR2 is FQGNSA. The CDR3 DNA reads TGTGCCAGCAGCTTACCAAAACATAAGAGCTCCTACGAGCAGTACTTC. Residues: CASSLPKHKSSYEQYF.

In its sample, this clone was seen a few times. V gene TRBV5-1 combines with J gene TRBJ2-7; 12 nucleotides agree with TRBD2. The germline V gene encodes CDR1 SGHRS and CDR2 YFSETQ. Trimming cost V 0 bases and J 10 bases; bases outside gene matches: 11. There are 16 residues in the CDR3. CDR3 DNA: TGCGCCAGCAGCTTGGATTACGGGACTAGCGGGCTTGGACAGTACTTC. This gives the protein CASSLDYGTSGLGQYF.

The chain links TRBV19 to TRBJ1-4; TRBD1 agrees at 10 bases. The CDR3 has 15 amino acids. V was clipped by 9 bases and J by 8 bases; unmatched bases: 12. Per germline, CDR1 LNHDA and CDR2 SQIVND (reference sequence). This CDR3 reads CASYGTGDRGEKLFF. Here the CDR3 DNA reads TGTGCCAGCTATGGGACGGGGGACAGGGGCGAAAAACTGTTTTTT.

This chain links TRBV29-1 with TRBJ2-3, with D uncertain. Germline V lookup: CDR1 SQVTM, CDR2 ANQGSEA. V lost 7 bases and J 4 bases, leaving 15 bases between the germline ends. This CDR3 has 13 residues. As DNA, the CDR3 is TGCAGCGCCGTAGTAGTGATCGCAGATACGCAGTATTTT. It specifies CSAVVVIADTQYF.

This rearrangement joins TRBV4-1 to TRBJ2-7; unclear D gene. The V and J ends lost 4 bases and 0 bases respectively, with 13 bases between them. Germline loops: CDR1 MGHRA, CDR2 YSYEKL. There are 15 residues in the CDR3. CDR3 amino acids: CASSRGVDGSYEQYF. CDR3 sequence (DNA): TGCGCCAGCAGCCGAGGTGTGGACGGCTCCTACGAGCAGTACTTC.

This chain uses TRBV27 with TRBJ2-7; 7 nucleotides agree with TRBD1. V trimming: 5 bases; J trimming: 4 bases; junction bases outside the gene matches: 5. Germline V gene sequence: CDR1 MNHEY, CDR2 SMNVEV (reference sequence). The CDR3 length is 13 residues. This CDR3 reads CASSPDRVYEQYF. Written as DNA, the CDR3 is TGTGCCAGCAGTCCCGACAGGGTGTACGAGCAGTACTTC.

There are a few counts of this clone. The chain carries TRBV27 and TRBJ2-7; D gene uncertain. Germline CDR1 MNHEY, CDR2 SMNVEV (reference sequence). V was clipped by 6 bases and J by 0 bases, with 9 bases between them. This CDR3 spans 13 amino acids. CDR3 in amino acids: CASRDFSSYEQYF. The CDR3 coding sequence is TGTGCCAGCAGGGATTTTAGCTCCTACGAGCAGTACTTC.

This clone has a handful of counts. The chain links TRBV28 to TRBJ2-2; perhaps TRBD2 as D (5 bases). This CDR3 has 16 residues. Trimming stripped 4 bases from V and 3 bases from J, with 15 bases between. Per the germline V gene, CDR1 is MDHEN and CDR2 is SYDVKM. Written as DNA, the CDR3 is TGTGCCAGCAGTTCTGGACTGGACGGACACACCGGGGAGCTGTTTTTT. This sequence encodes CASSSGLDGHTGELFF.

The chain uses TRBV5-1 and TRBJ2-7; the D is unclear. The CDR3 has 15 residues. With 3 bases removed from V and 4 bases from J, the gap between germline ends came to 17 bases. CDR1 is SGHRS, CDR2 YFSETQ, per germline. The CDR3 loop is CASSSDRQVGYEQYF. The CDR3 DNA sequence: TGCGCCAGCAGCTCGGACCGCCAGGTGGGGTACGAGCAGTACTTC.

Only one count was recorded for this clone. The V call is TRBV19, the J call TRBJ1-5, with D possibly TRBD1 on 6 matching bases. The length of the CDR3 is 15 residues. The V end was cut by 6 bases, the J end by 0 bases, with 12 bases between. Germline V gene lookup returns CDR1 LNHDA and CDR2 SQIVND (reference sequence). In DNA, the CDR3 is TGTGCCAGTAGGCCGGGACATCCTAGCAATCAGCCCCAGCATTTT. This encodes CASRPGHPSNQPQHF.

V and J are TRBV6-4 and TRBJ2-3; the match to TRBD2 covers 8 bases. This CDR3 contains 15 residues. CDR1 MRHNA and CDR2 SNTAGT come from the germline V gene. V dropped 8 bases and J dropped 4; count of bases not matched to a gene: 11. The CDR3 bases are TGTGCCAGCTCCACTAGCGGAGGTGGGTCAGATACGCAGTATTTT. It specifies CASSTSGGGSDTQYF.

This clone turned up a few times. The chain has TRBV7-9 and TRBJ2-7, with a tentative D call TRBD1 (5 bases). The V end was cut by 7 bases, the J end by 0 bases, with 10 bases between. The germline gives CDR1 SEHNR, CDR2 FQNEAQ (reference sequence). CDR3 length: 13 residues. CDR3 sequence reads: CASTRQTSYEQYF. The CDR3, as DNA: TGTGCCAGCACGAGACAGACCTCCTACGAGCAGTACTTC.

This chain joins TRBV19 and TRBJ2-5, with 11 bases identical to TRBD2. Germline loops: CDR1 LNHDA, CDR2 SQIVND (reference sequence). The trim removed 6 bases at V and 5 bases at J, leaving 8 bases unmatched. The CDR3 runs 15 residues. DNA for the CDR3: TGTGCCAGTAGAGCTCTAGCGGGAGGCGGGGAGACCCAGTACTTC. Residues: CASRALAGGGETQYF.

This clone has more than one count but fewer than ten. The chain combines TRBV6-5 with TRBJ2-7, with D possibly matching TRBD2 (5 bases). V was pared by 6 bases and J by 2 bases, with 11 bases between. The CDR3 contains 13 residues. Germline V gives CDR1 MNHEY, CDR2 SVGAGI. As DNA, the CDR3 is TGTGCCAGCAGCCACGGGGTAGCCTACGAGCAGTACTTC. This sequence encodes CASSHGVAYEQYF.